The 5 T cell receptor beta chains in this list originate from one sample, sequenced in a study of read filtering for tumor transcriptome and immune sequencing. Molecular barcoded adaptors covering alpha/delta and beta/gamma chains were used on roughly 370 ng RNA. TCRdb reprocessed the reads via MiXCR and lists one record per CDR3 protein. The sample lists 20,000 to 30,000 distinct CDR3 sequences; approximately 22% were seen once. The sequencing sample was made of a population of CD138-negative cells sorted from bone marrow. All receptors derive from a donor at least 40 years old with multiple myeloma.

This clonotype appeared many times. The gene calls are TRBV4-2 and TRBJ1-4; D is perhaps TRBD1 (5 bases). V shed 4 bases and J shed 4 bases, with 13 bases lying between them. The CDR3 totals 15 residues. Looked up from germline, CDR1 is LGHNA and CDR2 is YNFKEQ. The CDR3 loop is CASSPSVGRNEKLFF. The CDR3 bases are TGTGCCAGCAGCCCCTCCGTGGGGCGTAATGAAAAACTGTTTTTT.

This clonotype was seen a handful of times. The chain combines TRBV5-1 with TRBJ2-3; D is ambiguous. In germline, CDR1 is SGHRS, CDR2 YFSETQ. The CDR3 is 14 amino acids. Trimming stripped 0 bases from V and 3 bases from J, with 8 bases between. CDR3 nucleotides: TGCGCCAGCAGCTTGGCCAAGGTGACAGATACGCAGTATTTT. Amino acid sequence: CASSLAKVTDTQYF.

Concerning this clonotype: A read error is possible here, since a much larger clone lies one base away. The rearrangement uses TRBV7-8 and TRBJ1-5; D is undetermined. The CDR3 extends over 13 amino acids. CDR1 is SGHVS and CDR2 is FQNEAQ in the germline V gene. The CDR3 loop is CASSPESNRPQHF. In nucleotides, the CDR3 is TGTGCCAGCAGCCCGGAGTCTAATCGGCCCCAGCATTTT. The full variable domain, completed using reference TRBV7-8 and TRBJ1-5, is GAGVSQSPRYKVAKRGQDVALRCDPISGHVSLFWYQQALGQGPEFLTYFQNEAQLDKSGLPSDRFFAERPEGSVSTLKIQRTQQEDSAVYLCASSPESNRPQHFGDGTRLSIL.

This clonotype was observed many times. The chain couples TRBV20-1 to TRBJ2-3; D is unresolved. The CDR3 length is 14 residues. The germline CDR1 and CDR2 sequences are DFQATT and SNEGSKA (reference sequence). Trimming shortened V by 3 bases and J by 0 bases, and 10 bases separated the two germline ends. CDR3 DNA sequence: TGCAGTGCTAGTCATTGGTCTAGCACAGATACGCAGTATTTT. It translates to CSASHWSSTDTQYF.

With respect to this clonotype: This may stem from a read error, because a much larger clone lies one nucleotide away. The chain couples TRBV28 to TRBJ1-5; 7 bases fit TRBD1. This CDR3 is built from 16 residues. The germline V gene has CDR1 MDHEN and CDR2 SYDVKM. The CDR3 region has the DNA TGTGCCGGCAGTTTAAACAGGGGCTATAGCAATCAGCCCCAGCATTTT. The encoded protein is CAGSLNRGYSNQPQHF.